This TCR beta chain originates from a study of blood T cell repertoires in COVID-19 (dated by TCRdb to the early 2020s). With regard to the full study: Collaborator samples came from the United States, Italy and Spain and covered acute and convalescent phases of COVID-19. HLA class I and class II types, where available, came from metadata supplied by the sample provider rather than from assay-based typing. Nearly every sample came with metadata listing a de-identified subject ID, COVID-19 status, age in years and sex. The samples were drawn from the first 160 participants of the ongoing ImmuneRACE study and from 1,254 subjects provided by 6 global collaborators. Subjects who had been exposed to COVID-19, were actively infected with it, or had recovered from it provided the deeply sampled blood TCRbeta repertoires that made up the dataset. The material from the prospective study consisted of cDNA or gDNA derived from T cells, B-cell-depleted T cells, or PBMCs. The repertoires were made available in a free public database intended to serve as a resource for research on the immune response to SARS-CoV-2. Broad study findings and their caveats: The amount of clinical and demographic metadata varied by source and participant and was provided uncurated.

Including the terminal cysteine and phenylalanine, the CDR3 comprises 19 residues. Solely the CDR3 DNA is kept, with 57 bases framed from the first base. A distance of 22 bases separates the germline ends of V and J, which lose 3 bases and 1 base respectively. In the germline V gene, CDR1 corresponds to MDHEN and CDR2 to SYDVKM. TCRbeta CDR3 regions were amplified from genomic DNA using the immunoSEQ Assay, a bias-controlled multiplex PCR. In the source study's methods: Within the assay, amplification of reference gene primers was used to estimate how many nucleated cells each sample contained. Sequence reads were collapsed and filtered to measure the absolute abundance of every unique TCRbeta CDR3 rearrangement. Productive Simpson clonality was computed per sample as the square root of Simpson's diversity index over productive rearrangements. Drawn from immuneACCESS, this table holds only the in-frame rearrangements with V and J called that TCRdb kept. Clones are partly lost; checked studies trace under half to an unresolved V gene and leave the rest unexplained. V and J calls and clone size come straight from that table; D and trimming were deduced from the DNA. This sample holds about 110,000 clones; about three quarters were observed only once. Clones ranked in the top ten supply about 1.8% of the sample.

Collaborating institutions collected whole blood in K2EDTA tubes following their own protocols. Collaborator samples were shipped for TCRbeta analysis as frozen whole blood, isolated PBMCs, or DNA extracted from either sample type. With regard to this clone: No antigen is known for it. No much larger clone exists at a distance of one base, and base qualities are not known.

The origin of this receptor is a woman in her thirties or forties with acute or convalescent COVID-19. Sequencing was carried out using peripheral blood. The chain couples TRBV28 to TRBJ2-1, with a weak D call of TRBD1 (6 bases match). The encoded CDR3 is CASSFFPSGAQRSYNEQFF. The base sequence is TGTGCCAGCAGTTTTTTCCCCTCAGGGGCCCAACGGTCCTACAATGAGCAGTTCTTC.